The entry below describes one T cell receptor beta chain. What it recognizes is unknown. This record belongs to a study of T cell clonotyping in hematopoietic cell transplantation. The V gene's germline CDR1 is SGHRS and CDR2 YFSETQ. V dropped 5 bases and J dropped 2 bases, with 17 bases sitting between them. The CDR3 consists of 15 residues. Study results and caveats: Broader posttransplant TCR repertoire diversity was predicted by graft donor and pretransplant recipient Inverse Simpson Index values. Cells were unsorted, so CD4 and CD8 contributions were not separated. After transplant, recipient diversity fell while pathologically expanded clonotypes grew through day 180.

Blood collection times were about day -28 and days 30, 100, 180 posttransplant. TCRdb keeps only in-frame clones here, not all; method: immunoSEQ multiplex PCR. The repertoire holds roughly 10,000 clones, with around nine tenths as singletons. Sequenced here: PBMCs, sampled 180 days after allogeneic stem cell transplant. The TCR was taken from a male patient between 60 and 69 years old who had an allogeneic stem cell transplant from an unrelated donor, so the T cells may come from the graft donor. Some clones in this sample may be carry-over from other donors' samples. V usage is TRBV5-1 and J usage is TRBJ2-7, with D perhaps TRBD1 (6 bases). Here the CDR3 reads CASSPTGIYAYEQYF. For the CDR3, the DNA is TGCGCCAGCAGTCCAACAGGGATATACGCCTACGAGCAGTACTTC.